This TCR beta chain originates from a study of OX40 agonist ivuxolimab in advanced cancers. About the study: Participants averaged 60 years of age (range roughly 23 to 85) and were roughly 80% male. Study results and caveats: Dose levels from 0.1 to 3.0 mg/kg saw CD4+ and CD8+ blood T cells expand clonally by week 6.

With 0 bases removed from V and 4 bases from J, the gap between germline ends came to 10 bases. The CDR3 totals 14 residues. Germline V gives CDR1 SGDLS, CDR2 YYNGEE. Note on this clone: Its cognate antigen is unknown.

Libraries were prepared by immunoSEQ multiplex PCR; TCRdb keeps only in-frame clonotypes and omits some of them. Among tens of thousands of clones, roughly nine tenths were seen once, and the ten largest hold approximately 0.9%. The sequence came from an adult with an advanced solid tumor such as melanoma, head and neck, liver or kidney cancer. The chain is built from TRBV9 and TRBJ1-2, with D possibly being TRBD1 (6 bases). The starting material was CD4+ or CD8+ T cells sorted from blood, obtained in a trial of the OX40 agonist ivuxolimab. The CDR3 loop reads CASSVVQGSYGYTF. The CDR3 DNA reads TGTGCCAGCAGCGTAGTTCAGGGGTCCTATGGCTACACCTTC.